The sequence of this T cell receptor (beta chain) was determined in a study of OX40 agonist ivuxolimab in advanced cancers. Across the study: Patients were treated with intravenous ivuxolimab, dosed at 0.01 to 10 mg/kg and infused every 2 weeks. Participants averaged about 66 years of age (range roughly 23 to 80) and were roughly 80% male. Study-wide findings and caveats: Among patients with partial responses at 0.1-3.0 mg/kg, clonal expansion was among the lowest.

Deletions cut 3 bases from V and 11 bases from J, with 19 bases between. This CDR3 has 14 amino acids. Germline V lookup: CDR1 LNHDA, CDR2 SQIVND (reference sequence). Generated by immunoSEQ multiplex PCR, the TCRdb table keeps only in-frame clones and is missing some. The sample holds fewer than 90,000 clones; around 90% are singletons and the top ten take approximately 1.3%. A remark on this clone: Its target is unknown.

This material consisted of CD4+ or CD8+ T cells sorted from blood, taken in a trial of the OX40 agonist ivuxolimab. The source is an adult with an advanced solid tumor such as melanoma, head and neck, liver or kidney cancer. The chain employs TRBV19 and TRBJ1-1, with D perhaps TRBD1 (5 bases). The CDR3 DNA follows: TGTGCCAGTAGTATTTCGGAACGGGGCGCTTTCGCTTTCTTT. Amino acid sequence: CASSISERGAFAFF.